Shown below are 20 T cell receptor beta chains from a single sample sequenced in a study of blood T cell repertoires in COVID-19. Sequenced by immunoSEQ multiplex PCR; TCRdb stores in-frame clones only, minus some. The table shows a few hundred thousand clones, with about 85% occurring only once. Specimen: peripheral blood. The receptor set was obtained from a man younger than 35 with active or convalescent COVID-19.

The chain couples TRBV27 to TRBJ2-3; 10 bases line up with TRBD2. The trim removed 4 bases at V and 6 bases at J, leaving 19 bases unmatched. The CDR3 spans 19 residues. Germline CDR1 and CDR2: MNHEY and SMNVEV (reference sequence). Here the CDR3 reads CASSSPSAGGPEGADTQYF. The CDR3 DNA sequence: TGTGCCAGCAGTTCGCCCTCAGCGGGAGGGCCCGAGGGTGCTGATACGCAGTATTTT.

This chain joins TRBV28 and TRBJ2-7; 7 bases align to TRBD1. V lost 6 bases, J lost 0 bases, and 5 bases stayed unmatched. The germline CDR1 and CDR2 sequences are MDHEN and SYDVKM. CDR3 length: 14 residues. The CDR3 DNA sequence: TGTGCCAGCAGGAGACAGGGTATCTCCTACGAGCAGTACTTC. It encodes CASRRQGISYEQYF.

This chain uses TRBV11-3 with TRBJ1-4, with no clear D. The CDR3 has 13 amino acids. The germline V gene encodes CDR1 SGHNT and CDR2 YENEEA. V was cut by 11 bases and J by 7 bases, with 17 bases left in between. The CDR3 bases are TGTGCCCCGATTCGGAGTCAAGGTGAAAAACTGTTTTTT. Translated, it gives CAPIRSQGEKLFF.

This chain joins TRBV5-1 and TRBJ2-7; 15 nucleotides agree with TRBD2. CDR3 length equals 15 residues. V lost 4 bases and J lost 7; bases outside the gene matches: 6. In germline, CDR1 is SGHRS, CDR2 YFSETQ. The DNA for the CDR3 is TGCGCCAGCAGCGCGGGGACTAGCGGGAGGTGGGAGCAGTACTTC. Translated: CASSAGTSGRWEQYF.

The chain uses TRBV7-2 and TRBJ1-4; TRBD1 matches 7 bases. The CDR3 is 14 amino acids. Trimming removed 0 bases from V and 5 bases from J; junction bases left unmatched: 0. Germline values: CDR1 SGHTA, CDR2 FQGNSA. This CDR3 is CASSLAGQNEKLFF. In nucleotides, the CDR3 is TGTGCCAGCAGCTTAGCGGGACAGAATGAAAAACTGTTTTTT.

This clone was observed a handful of times. The chain joins TRBV24-1 to TRBJ2-2; 9 bases line up with TRBD1. Germline CDR1 reads KGHDR; CDR2 reads SFDVKD. J was trimmed by 2 bases and V by 4 bases; bases with no gene match: 4. The CDR3 runs 16 residues. The CDR3 nucleotides are TGTGCCACCAGTGACCCGGGACAGGGTAACACCGGGGAGCTGTTTTTT. Residues: CATSDPGQGNTGELFF.

This chain connects TRBV7-9 to TRBJ2-2; D gene uncertain. The CDR3 loop spans 15 amino acids. CDR1 and CDR2 from the germline V gene are SEHNR and FQNEAQ (reference sequence). V lost 3 bases and J lost 4, with 12 bases in between. The CDR3 DNA sequence: TGTGCCAGCAGCTTGCGGTCGGAACCCACCGGGGAGCTGTTTTTT. It translates to CASSLRSEPTGELFF. The full variable domain, completed using reference TRBV7-9 and TRBJ2-2, is DTGVSQNPRHKITKRGQNVTFRCDPISEHNRLYWYRQTLGQGPEFLTYFQNEAQLEKSRLLSDRFSAERPKGSFSTLEIQRTEQGDSAMYLCASSLRSEPTGELFFGEGSRLTVL.

The rearrangement links TRBV7-2 to TRBJ2-5; 15 positions match TRBD2. The CDR3 loop spans 16 amino acids. Germline CDR1 reads SGHTA; CDR2 reads FQGNSA. The trim removed 5 bases at V and 7 bases at J, leaving 8 bases unmatched. CDR3: CASSRGTSGRRGTQYF. DNA of the CDR3: TGTGCCAGCAGCCGCGGGACTAGCGGGAGGAGGGGGACCCAGTACTTC.

The genes are TRBV27 and TRBJ2-3; the D gene is possibly TRBD1 (6 bases). The germline CDR1 and CDR2 sequences are MNHEY and SMNVEV (reference sequence). The CDR3 is 12 amino acids. The V gene lost 6 bases and the J gene lost 5 bases, with 9 bases spanning the gap. CDR3 bases: TGTGCCAGCAGCCGGGGACAAGATACGCAGTATTTT. This sequence encodes CASSRGQDTQYF.

V and J are TRBV6-2 or TRBV6-3 and TRBJ1-6; tentative D call: TRBD1 (5 bases). The CDR3 covers 17 residues. Trimming pared 3 bases from V and 10 bases from J, leaving 22 bases between. Germline assignment: CDR1 MNHEY and CDR2 SVGEGT. In nucleotides, the CDR3 is TGTGCCAGCAGTTATAGTCAATATCGACAGCCAACCTCACCCCTCCACTTT. As protein: CASSYSQYRQPTSPLHF.

The chain recombines TRBV5-5 with TRBJ1-5, with TRBD1 matching 9 bases. The length of the CDR3 is 17 residues. After removal of 4 bases from V and 5 bases from J, the junction contained 13 bases not matched to a gene. Germline V CDR1 and CDR2: SGHKS, YYEKEE (reference sequence). The CDR3 sequence: CASSSGTGLSDYQPQHF. The CDR3 nucleotides read TGTGCCAGCAGCAGTGGGACAGGGTTATCCGACTATCAGCCCCAGCATTTT.

V and J are TRBV6-6 and TRBJ2-1, with 8 bases aligning to TRBD1. Germline V gene lookup returns CDR1 MNHNY and CDR2 SVGAGI (reference sequence). The CDR3 is 14 amino acids. The junction had 3 bases not matched to a gene; V was cut back by 7 bases and J by 1 base. The CDR3 loop is CASMTGVSYNEQFF. CDR3 sequence (DNA): TGTGCCAGCATGACAGGGGTTTCCTACAATGAGCAGTTCTTC.

This clone turned up a few times. The chain employs TRBV5-1 and TRBJ1-1; D is uncertain. The germline gives CDR1 SGHRS, CDR2 YFSETQ. The CDR3 covers 13 residues. Trimming removed 1 base at V and 3 bases at J, with 7 bases between. The chain's CDR3 is CASSLNQDTEAFF. CDR3 sequence (DNA): TGCGCCAGCAGCTTGAACCAGGACACTGAAGCTTTCTTT.

The CDR3, as DNA: TGTGCCAGCAGCTTGGAAGGGGCGAACACCGGGGAGCTGTTTTTT. Its protein product is CASSLEGANTGELFF. The rearrangement joins TRBV5-6 to TRBJ2-2, with a weak D call TRBD1 (5 bases). CDR1 is SGHDT, CDR2 YYEEEE, per germline. Trimming took 0 bases from V and 0 from J, leaving 6 bases between them. The CDR3 has 15 amino acids.

The V call is TRBV18, the J call TRBJ1-6, with unresolved D. The V end lost 0 bases, the J end lost 7 bases, and 4 bases lay between the germline ends. The length of the CDR3 is 13 residues. CDR1 and CDR2 (germline): KGHSH, LQKENI. Here the CDR3 reads CASSPPLNSPLHF. CDR3 sequence (DNA): TGTGCCAGCTCACCACCTCTAAATTCACCCCTCCACTTT.

A note on this clone: Other DNA sequences within the sample encode an identical CDR3. The chain couples TRBV5-1 to TRBJ2-5, with 7 positions matching TRBD1. Germline trimming cut 4 bases from V and 2 bases from J; bases unmatched to any gene: 5. Germline V CDR1 and CDR2: SGHRS, YFSETQ. This CDR3 has 14 amino acids. CDR3: CASSLRDRQETQYF. The CDR3 DNA reads TGCGCCAGCAGCCTCCGGGACAGACAAGAGACCCAGTACTTC. Drawing the rest from reference TRBV5-1 and TRBJ2-5, the complete variable domain is KAGVTQTPRYLIKTRGQQVTLSCSPISGHRSVSWYQQTPGQGLQFLFEYFSETQRNKGNFPGRFSGRQFSNSRSEMNVSTLELGDSALYLCASSLRDRQETQYFGPGTRLLVL.

The chain recombines TRBV7-2 with TRBJ1-3; D is perhaps TRBD1 (5 bases). Germline V gene lookup returns CDR1 SGHTA and CDR2 FQGNSA. The CDR3 has 15 residues. The ends were cut back, 5 bases at V and 2 bases at J, with 13 bases in the middle. The CDR3 DNA is TGTGCCAGCAGCACAAGGGGTTTTACTGGAAACACCATATATTTT. Amino acids: CASSTRGFTGNTIYF.

This chain links TRBV5-6 with TRBJ1-1; TRBD1 is a possible D gene (6 bases). V dropped 2 bases and J dropped 5 bases, with 13 bases sitting between them. The germline CDR1 and CDR2 sequences are SGHDT and YYEEEE. The CDR3 runs to 14 residues. The CDR3 region is CASSFQGRGTEAFF. CDR3 bases: TGTGCCAGCAGCTTTCAGGGGAGGGGGACTGAAGCTTTCTTT.

The genes are TRBV12-3 or TRBV12-4 and TRBJ1-2; D call uncertain. The CDR3 totals 13 residues. V shed 6 bases and J shed 3 bases, with 11 bases lying between them. The CDR3: CASSRGHYYGYTF. The CDR3 DNA is TGTGCCAGCAGCCGCGGGCACTACTATGGCTACACCTTC.

The chain uses TRBV27 and TRBJ2-5; TRBD2 is a possible D gene (5 bases). Trimming stripped 2 bases from V and 3 bases from J, with 10 bases between. CDR3 length: 14 amino acids. Germline CDR1 and CDR2: MNHEY and SMNVEV (reference sequence). CDR3 amino acids: CASSLRAGKETQYF. The CDR3 coding sequence is TGTGCCAGCAGTTTACGGGCGGGTAAAGAGACCCAGTACTTC.